These 11 T cell receptor beta chains were sequenced from one sample in a study of T cell repertoires in aging, cancer and after chemotherapy. TRB rearrangements spanning V, D and J were amplified using mixed TRB-A/B primers. MiXCR, run by TCRdb on the multiplex PCR reads, gives a single entry per CDR3 protein. The sample carries about 2,500 distinct CDR3 sequences, approximately 32% recorded once. TCR beta rearrangements were amplified from peripheral blood genomic DNA. Sequencing was done on a sample of blood. The origin of the receptors is a human donor with a solid tumor.

This clonotype was counted only a few times. The rearrangement links TRBV7-9 to TRBJ1-4; D uncertain. V lost 5 bases to trimming and J lost 7 bases, with 8 bases between them. The germline CDR1 and CDR2 sequences are SEHNR and FQNEAQ (reference sequence). The CDR3 is 12 residues long. CDR3 DNA: TGTGCCAGCAGCGCCGGGAGTGAAAAACTGTTTTTT. Translating it yields CASSAGSEKLFF.

This clonotype has only a few counts. V and J are TRBV20-1 and TRBJ2-7; D may correspond to TRBD1 or TRBD2 (5 bases each). The V gene's germline CDR1 is DFQATT and CDR2 SNEGSKA (reference sequence). V was pared by 5 bases and J by 1 base, with 12 bases between. CDR3 length equals 13 residues. The CDR3 region is CSAYRDGSYEQYF. CDR3 bases: TGCAGTGCTTACCGGGACGGATCCTACGAGCAGTACTTC.

This clonotype was observed a few times. The rearrangement uses TRBV5-6 and TRBJ2-5; D remains unclear. Germline V lookup: CDR1 SGHDT, CDR2 YYEEEE. Trimming removed 2 bases at V and 1 base at J, with 9 bases between. This CDR3 spans 14 amino acids. The CDR3 nucleotides read TGTGCCAGCAGCTTTAACCACCTCCAAGAGACCCAGTACTTC. Its protein is CASSFNHLQETQYF.

This clonotype is large within its sample. The V gene is TRBV6-5, the J gene TRBJ2-7; 7 nucleotides match TRBD1. The germline V gene encodes CDR1 MNHEY and CDR2 SVGAGI. This CDR3 is built from 15 residues. With 6 bases clipped from V and 4 bases from J, the junction kept 12 bases outside the gene matches. Written as DNA, the CDR3 is TGTGCCAGCAGCAACGATTTCGGGACAGCATACGAGCAGTACTTC. Translated, it gives CASSNDFGTAYEQYF.

On this clonotype itself: With a much larger clone just one base away, this may be a read error. V gene TRBV30 combines with J gene TRBJ1-6, with a possible D match to TRBD1 (5 bases). The CDR3 totals 13 residues. CDR1 is GTSNPN, CDR2 SVGIG, per germline (reference sequence). The CDR3 bases are TGTGCCTGTTCCAGGGCCTATAATTCACCCATCCACTTT. Translated: CACSRAYNSPIHF.

There are a few counts of this clonotype. The V call is TRBV6-5, the J call TRBJ2-7; D tentatively reads TRBD1 or TRBD2 (5 bases each). This CDR3 is built from 14 residues. V lost 8 bases and J lost 3, with 17 bases in between. Germline CDR1 reads MNHEY; CDR2 reads SVGAGI. The CDR3 region has the DNA TGTGCCAGCCTTAGGGGAGATAGAATCTACGAGCAGTACTTC. Encoded protein: CASLRGDRIYEQYF.

This clonotype ranks as medium-sized. The chain recombines TRBV29-1 with TRBJ2-1; weak D call: TRBD2 (7 bases). Trimming pared 7 bases from V and 0 bases from J, leaving 16 bases between. CDR3 size: 15 residues. From germline, CDR1 is SQVTM and CDR2 ANQGSEA. The CDR3 DNA follows: TGCAGCGCCATGGGGGGGGCTCCCTCCTACAATGAGCAGTTCTTC. This codes for CSAMGGAPSYNEQFF.

Regarding this clonotype: Possible read error: a much larger clone is one base away. V is TRBV7-2 and J is TRBJ2-5, with 7 nucleotides matching TRBD1. Trimming removed 4 bases from V and 5 bases from J; junction bases left unmatched: 7. The CDR3 length is 14 residues. Germline-derived CDR1 and CDR2 are SGHTA and FQGNSA. The DNA of the CDR3 is TGTGCCAGCAGCTCCAAAAGGGGGCTGGAGACCCAGTACTTC. Translation gives CASSSKRGLETQYF.

As for this clonotype: The CDR3 ends on some other residue instead of the conserved phenylalanine or tryptophan, so this is likely a read error. CDR3 nucleotide sequence: TGTGCCAGTAGTATCATCGGCAGCCGAACTGAAGCTTTCTTA. It yields the protein CASSIIGSRTEAFL. This sequence joins TRBV19 and TRBJ1-1; D gene uncertain. Trimming took off 3 bases at V and 5 bases at J, with 13 bases between the two ends. This CDR3 region has 14 residues. CDR1 LNHDA and CDR2 SQIVND come from the germline V gene (reference sequence).

This clonotype has a handful of counts. This chain connects TRBV5-6 to TRBJ1-2; no definite D call. Germline CDR1 is SGHDT and CDR2 is YYEEEE. V lost 1 base, J lost 3 bases, and 13 bases lay in between. This CDR3 spans 15 amino acids. This CDR3 reads CASSLWGSGHYGYTF. In DNA, the CDR3 is TGTGCCAGCAGCTTGTGGGGTTCGGGTCACTATGGCTACACCTTC.

In regard to this clonotype: Germline is not matched at one junction end, which may reflect a read error. The rearrangement links TRBV15 to TRBJ2-2; 9 bases map to TRBD1. The germline CDR1 and CDR2 sequences are LNHNV and YYDKDF (reference sequence). This CDR3 contains 15 residues. Written as DNA, the CDR3 is TGTGACACCAGGAGGGACAGGGTCCTCACCGGGGAGCTGTTTTTT. This codes for CDTRRDRVLTGELFF.